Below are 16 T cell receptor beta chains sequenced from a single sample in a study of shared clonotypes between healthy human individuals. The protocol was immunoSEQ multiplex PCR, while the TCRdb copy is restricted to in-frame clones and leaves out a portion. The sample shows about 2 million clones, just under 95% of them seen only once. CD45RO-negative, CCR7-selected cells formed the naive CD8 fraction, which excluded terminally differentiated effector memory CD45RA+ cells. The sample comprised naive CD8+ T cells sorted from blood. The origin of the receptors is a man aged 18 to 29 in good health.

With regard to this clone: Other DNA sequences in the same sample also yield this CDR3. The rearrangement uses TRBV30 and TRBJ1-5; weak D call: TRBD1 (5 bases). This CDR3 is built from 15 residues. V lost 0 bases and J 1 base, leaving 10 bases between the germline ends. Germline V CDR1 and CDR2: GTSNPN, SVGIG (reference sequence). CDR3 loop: CAWSVSGGSNQPQHF. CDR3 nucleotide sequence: TGTGCCTGGAGTGTATCGGGGGGGAGCAATCAGCCCCAGCATTTT.

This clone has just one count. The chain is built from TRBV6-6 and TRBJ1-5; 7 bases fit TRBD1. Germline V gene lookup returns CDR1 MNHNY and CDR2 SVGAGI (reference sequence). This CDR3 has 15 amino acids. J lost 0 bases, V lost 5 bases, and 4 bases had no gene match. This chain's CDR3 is CASSPGTDSNQPQHF. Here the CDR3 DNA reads TGTGCCAGCAGTCCCGGGACAGATAGCAATCAGCCCCAGCATTTT.

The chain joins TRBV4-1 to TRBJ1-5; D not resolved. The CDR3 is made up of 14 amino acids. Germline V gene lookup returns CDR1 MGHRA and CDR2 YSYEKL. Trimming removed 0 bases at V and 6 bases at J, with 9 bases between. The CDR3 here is CASSQESLVQPQHF. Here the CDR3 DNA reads TGCGCCAGCAGCCAAGAGTCCCTAGTTCAGCCCCAGCATTTT.

The CDR3 is CASSWSTGGGNTIYF. The CDR3, as DNA: TGTGCCAGCAGCTGGAGTACGGGAGGTGGAAACACCATATATTTT. The chain couples TRBV5-5 to TRBJ1-3, with no clear D. V lost 3 bases, J lost 3 bases, and 13 bases lay in between. CDR1 SGHKS and CDR2 YYEKEE come from the germline V gene (reference sequence). The CDR3 has 15 amino acids. Filled out from reference TRBV5-5 and TRBJ1-3, the complete variable domain reads DAGVTQSPTHLIKTRGQQVTLRCSPISGHKSVSWYQQVLGQGPQFIFQYYEKEERGRGNFPDRFSARQFPNYSSELNVNALLLGDSALYLCASSWSTGGGNTIYFGEGSWLTVV.

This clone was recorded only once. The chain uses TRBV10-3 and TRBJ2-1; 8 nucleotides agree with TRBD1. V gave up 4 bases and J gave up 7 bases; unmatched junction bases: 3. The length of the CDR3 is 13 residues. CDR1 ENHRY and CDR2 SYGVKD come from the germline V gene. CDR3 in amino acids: CAISGGQGNEQFF. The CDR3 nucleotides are TGTGCCATCAGTGGTGGACAGGGAAATGAGCAGTTCTTC.

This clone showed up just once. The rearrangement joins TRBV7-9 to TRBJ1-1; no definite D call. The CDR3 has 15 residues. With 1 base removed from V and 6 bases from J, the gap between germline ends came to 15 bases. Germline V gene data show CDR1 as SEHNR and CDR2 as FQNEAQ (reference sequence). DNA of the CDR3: TGTGCCAGCAGCTTAGGTTTCGGCGGGTCCTCTGAAGCTTTCTTT. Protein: CASSLGFGGSSEAFF.

The CDR3 nucleotides are TGTGCCAGCAGTTTTCTGGCTGAAGCTTTCTTT. It specifies CASSFLAEAFF. The chain links TRBV28 to TRBJ1-1; D uncertain. Germline V gene sequence: CDR1 MDHEN, CDR2 SYDVKM. With 3 bases removed from V and 6 bases from J, the gap between germline ends came to 5 bases. The CDR3 extends over 11 amino acids.

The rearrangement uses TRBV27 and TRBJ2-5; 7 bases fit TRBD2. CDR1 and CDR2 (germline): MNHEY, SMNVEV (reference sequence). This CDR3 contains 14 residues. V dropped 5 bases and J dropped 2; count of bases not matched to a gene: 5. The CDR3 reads CASSPLAAQETQYF. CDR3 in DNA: TGTGCCAGCAGTCCGCTAGCGGCGCAAGAGACCCAGTACTTC.

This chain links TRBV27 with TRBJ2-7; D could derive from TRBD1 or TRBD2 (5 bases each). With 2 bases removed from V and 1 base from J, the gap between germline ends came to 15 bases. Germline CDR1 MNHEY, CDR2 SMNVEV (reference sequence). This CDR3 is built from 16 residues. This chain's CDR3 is CASSLQGPRPSYEQYF. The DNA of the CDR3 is TGTGCCAGCAGTTTACAGGGACCCCGACCTTCCTACGAGCAGTACTTC.

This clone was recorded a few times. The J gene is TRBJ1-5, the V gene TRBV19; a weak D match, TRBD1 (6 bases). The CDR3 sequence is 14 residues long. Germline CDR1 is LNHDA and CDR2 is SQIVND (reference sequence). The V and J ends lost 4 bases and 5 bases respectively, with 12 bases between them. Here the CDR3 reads CASSKYREDQPQHF. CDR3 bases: TGTGCCAGTAGTAAATACAGGGAGGATCAGCCCCAGCATTTT.

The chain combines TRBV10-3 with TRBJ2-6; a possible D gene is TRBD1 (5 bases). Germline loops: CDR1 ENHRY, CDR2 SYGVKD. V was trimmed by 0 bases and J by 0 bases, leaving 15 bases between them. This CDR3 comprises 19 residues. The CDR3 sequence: CAISESMGRGRSGANVLTF. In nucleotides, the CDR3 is TGTGCCATCAGTGAGTCGATGGGTAGGGGCCGCTCTGGGGCCAACGTCCTGACTTTC.

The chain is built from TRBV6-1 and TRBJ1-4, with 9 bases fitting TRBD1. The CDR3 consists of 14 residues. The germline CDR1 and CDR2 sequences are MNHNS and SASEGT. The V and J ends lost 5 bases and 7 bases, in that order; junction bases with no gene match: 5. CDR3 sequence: CASSRTGVIEKLFF. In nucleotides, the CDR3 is TGTGCCAGCAGTAGGACAGGGGTTATTGAAAAACTGTTTTTT.

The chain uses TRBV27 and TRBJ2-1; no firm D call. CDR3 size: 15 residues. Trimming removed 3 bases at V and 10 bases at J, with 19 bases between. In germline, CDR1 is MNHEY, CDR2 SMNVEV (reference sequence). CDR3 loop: CASSFPQGGVTEQFF. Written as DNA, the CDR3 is TGTGCCAGCAGTTTCCCTCAAGGTGGGGTGACGGAGCAGTTCTTC.

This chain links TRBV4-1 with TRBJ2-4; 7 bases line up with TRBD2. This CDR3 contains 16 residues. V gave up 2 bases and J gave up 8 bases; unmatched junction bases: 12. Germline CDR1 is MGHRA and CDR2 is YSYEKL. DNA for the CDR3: TGCGCCAGCAGCCAACGACTAGCAGGGAGGGTGGACATTCAGTACTTC. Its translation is CASSQRLAGRVDIQYF.

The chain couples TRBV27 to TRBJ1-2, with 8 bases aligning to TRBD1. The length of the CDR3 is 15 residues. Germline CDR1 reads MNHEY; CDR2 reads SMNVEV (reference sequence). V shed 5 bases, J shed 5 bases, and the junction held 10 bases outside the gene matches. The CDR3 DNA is TGTGCCAGCAGTGGTGCAGGGGGCGCAAGTTATGGCTACACCTTC. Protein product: CASSGAGGASYGYTF.

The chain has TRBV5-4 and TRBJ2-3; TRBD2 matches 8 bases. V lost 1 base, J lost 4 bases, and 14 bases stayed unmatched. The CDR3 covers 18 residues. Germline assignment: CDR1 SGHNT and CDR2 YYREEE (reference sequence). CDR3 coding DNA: TGTGCCAGCAGCTTGCCAGCGGGAGAGTCAGTGGGTTCAGATACGCAGTATTTT. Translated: CASSLPAGESVGSDTQYF.